This T cell receptor beta chain was found in a study of blood T cell repertoires in COVID-19. Study-wide background: Sites in the United States, Italy and Spain provided acute and convalescent COVID-19 samples. PBMCs, B-cell-depleted T cells, or T cells provided the cDNA or gDNA that made up the material.

V lost 7 bases and J 5 bases, leaving 11 bases between the germline ends. The CDR3 is 12 amino acids. Per germline, CDR1 SNHLY and CDR2 FYNNEI. The authors' processing: Estimation of nucleated cell counts relied on the amplification of reference gene primers. Clones were read by immunoSEQ multiplex PCR, and TCRdb kept only the in-frame ones, dropping some. V, J and clone size are those of that table, while D and trimming were read from the DNA. The top ten clones hold 6% to 7.5% of a sample with about 180,000 clones, around four fifths of them seen once. The sample comprised peripheral blood. The receptor comes from a man between 65 and 79 years old with active or convalescent COVID-19. The V gene is TRBV2, the J gene TRBJ1-1; unclear D gene. The CDR3 region has the DNA TGTGCCAGCACCCTGGAGGAGACTGAAGCTTTCTTT. This encodes CASTLEETEAFF. Looking up the rest from reference TRBV2 and TRBJ1-1 gives the full variable domain: EPEVTQTPSHQVTQMGQEVILRCVPISNHLYFYWYRQILGQKVEFLVSFYNNEISEKSEIFDDQFSVERPDGSNFTLKIRSTKLEDSAMYFCASTLEETEAFFGQGTRLTVV.